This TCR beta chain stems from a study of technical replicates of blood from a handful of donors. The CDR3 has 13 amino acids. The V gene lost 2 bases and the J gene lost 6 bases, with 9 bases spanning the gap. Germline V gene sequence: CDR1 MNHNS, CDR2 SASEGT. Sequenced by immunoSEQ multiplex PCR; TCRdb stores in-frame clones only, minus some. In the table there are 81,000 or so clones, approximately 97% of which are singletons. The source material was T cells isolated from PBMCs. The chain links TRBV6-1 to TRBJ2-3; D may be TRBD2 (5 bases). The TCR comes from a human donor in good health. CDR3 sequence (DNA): TGTGCCAGCAGTGAACGACCGGGGGATACGCAGTATTTT. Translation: CASSERPGDTQYF.